This T cell receptor beta chain was recovered during a study of blood T cell repertoires in COVID-19 (dated by TCRdb to about 2020). About the investigation overall: Collaborator samples came from the United States, Italy and Spain and covered acute and convalescent phases of COVID-19. Deeply sampled blood TCRbeta repertoires from subjects exposed to, actively infected with, or recovered from COVID-19 were included in the dataset. The repertoires were released in a freely available public database intended as a resource for research on the immune response to SARS-CoV-2. A de-identified subject ID, COVID-19 status, age in years and sex were almost always included in the sample metadata. The material from the prospective study consisted of cDNA or gDNA derived from T cells, B-cell-depleted T cells, or PBMCs. Where HLA class I and class II types were available, the types were taken from metadata supplied by the sample provider, not from assay-based typing. Samples came from the ongoing ImmuneRACE study (first 160 participants) plus 1,254 subjects from 6 global collaborators. Study-wide findings and limitations: The amount of clinical and demographic metadata varied by source and participant and was provided uncurated.

For this clone: This receptor's antigen is unknown. No much larger clonotype is one base removed from it; base qualities were not supplied.

Its CDR3 holds 14 amino acids, cysteine through phenylalanine. Only the CDR3 region is kept as DNA, spanning 42 bases read in frame from base 1. CDR1 and CDR2 are drawn from the germline V gene: KGHSH, LQKENI. V is reduced by 3 bases and J by 3 bases, leaving a spacing of 11 bases between them. Participants in the prospective study were aged about 18 to 95 years, lived in 24 United States geographic areas, and enrolled through a virtual design. To assign participants to cohorts, the prospective study relied on clinical history that participants themselves reported in a screening survey and a study questionnaire. Recovered participants in ImmuneRACE Cohort 3 were defined by two consecutive negative NP/OP PCR tests, clearance by a healthcare professional, or resolution of symptoms. In the prospective study, whole blood, serum and a nasopharyngeal or oropharyngeal swab were collected from each participant by mobile phlebotomists. Over a roughly 2-month period, participants in the prospective study had the option of providing additional blood draws and questionnaires. Blood samples from the prospective study were shipped frozen or at room temperature prior to DNA extraction.

TCRbeta CDR3 regions were amplified from genomic DNA using the immunoSEQ Assay, a bias-controlled multiplex PCR. From the authors' description of their analysis: Nucleated cell counts per sample were estimated from amplification of reference gene primers within the assay. To quantify the absolute abundance of each unique TCRbeta CDR3 rearrangement, sequence reads were collapsed and filtered. For each sample, productive Simpson clonality was calculated as the square root of Simpson's diversity index across productive rearrangements. TCRdb took over this immuneACCESS table, retaining in-frame rearrangements with V and J assigned. Such tables are incomplete; in checked studies, under half of the missing clones stem from an unresolved V gene, and the remainder is unexplained. The DNA gave D and trimming, while V, J and clone size come from that table. Within this sample are around 260,000 clones, with around 85% of them counted one time only. Roughly 4% of the sample comes from the top ten.

The receptor's source is a woman in her thirties who had recovered from COVID-19. The specimen sequenced was PBMCs or T cells enriched from blood (not recorded which). In this chain, TRBV18 is recombined with TRBJ2-5, with the identity of the D gene unclear. The base sequence is TGTGCCAGCTCACCCATCGTGGCGGAAGAGACCCAGTACTTC. Its protein product is CASSPIVAEETQYF. Reference TRBV18 and TRBJ2-5 genes cover what lies past the CDR3, so the full variable domain is NAGVMQNPRHLVRRRGQEARLRCSPMKGHSHVYWYRQLPEEGLKFMVYLQKENIIDESGMPKERFSAEFPKEGPSILRIQQVVRGDSAAYFCASSPIVAEETQYFGPGTRLLVL.